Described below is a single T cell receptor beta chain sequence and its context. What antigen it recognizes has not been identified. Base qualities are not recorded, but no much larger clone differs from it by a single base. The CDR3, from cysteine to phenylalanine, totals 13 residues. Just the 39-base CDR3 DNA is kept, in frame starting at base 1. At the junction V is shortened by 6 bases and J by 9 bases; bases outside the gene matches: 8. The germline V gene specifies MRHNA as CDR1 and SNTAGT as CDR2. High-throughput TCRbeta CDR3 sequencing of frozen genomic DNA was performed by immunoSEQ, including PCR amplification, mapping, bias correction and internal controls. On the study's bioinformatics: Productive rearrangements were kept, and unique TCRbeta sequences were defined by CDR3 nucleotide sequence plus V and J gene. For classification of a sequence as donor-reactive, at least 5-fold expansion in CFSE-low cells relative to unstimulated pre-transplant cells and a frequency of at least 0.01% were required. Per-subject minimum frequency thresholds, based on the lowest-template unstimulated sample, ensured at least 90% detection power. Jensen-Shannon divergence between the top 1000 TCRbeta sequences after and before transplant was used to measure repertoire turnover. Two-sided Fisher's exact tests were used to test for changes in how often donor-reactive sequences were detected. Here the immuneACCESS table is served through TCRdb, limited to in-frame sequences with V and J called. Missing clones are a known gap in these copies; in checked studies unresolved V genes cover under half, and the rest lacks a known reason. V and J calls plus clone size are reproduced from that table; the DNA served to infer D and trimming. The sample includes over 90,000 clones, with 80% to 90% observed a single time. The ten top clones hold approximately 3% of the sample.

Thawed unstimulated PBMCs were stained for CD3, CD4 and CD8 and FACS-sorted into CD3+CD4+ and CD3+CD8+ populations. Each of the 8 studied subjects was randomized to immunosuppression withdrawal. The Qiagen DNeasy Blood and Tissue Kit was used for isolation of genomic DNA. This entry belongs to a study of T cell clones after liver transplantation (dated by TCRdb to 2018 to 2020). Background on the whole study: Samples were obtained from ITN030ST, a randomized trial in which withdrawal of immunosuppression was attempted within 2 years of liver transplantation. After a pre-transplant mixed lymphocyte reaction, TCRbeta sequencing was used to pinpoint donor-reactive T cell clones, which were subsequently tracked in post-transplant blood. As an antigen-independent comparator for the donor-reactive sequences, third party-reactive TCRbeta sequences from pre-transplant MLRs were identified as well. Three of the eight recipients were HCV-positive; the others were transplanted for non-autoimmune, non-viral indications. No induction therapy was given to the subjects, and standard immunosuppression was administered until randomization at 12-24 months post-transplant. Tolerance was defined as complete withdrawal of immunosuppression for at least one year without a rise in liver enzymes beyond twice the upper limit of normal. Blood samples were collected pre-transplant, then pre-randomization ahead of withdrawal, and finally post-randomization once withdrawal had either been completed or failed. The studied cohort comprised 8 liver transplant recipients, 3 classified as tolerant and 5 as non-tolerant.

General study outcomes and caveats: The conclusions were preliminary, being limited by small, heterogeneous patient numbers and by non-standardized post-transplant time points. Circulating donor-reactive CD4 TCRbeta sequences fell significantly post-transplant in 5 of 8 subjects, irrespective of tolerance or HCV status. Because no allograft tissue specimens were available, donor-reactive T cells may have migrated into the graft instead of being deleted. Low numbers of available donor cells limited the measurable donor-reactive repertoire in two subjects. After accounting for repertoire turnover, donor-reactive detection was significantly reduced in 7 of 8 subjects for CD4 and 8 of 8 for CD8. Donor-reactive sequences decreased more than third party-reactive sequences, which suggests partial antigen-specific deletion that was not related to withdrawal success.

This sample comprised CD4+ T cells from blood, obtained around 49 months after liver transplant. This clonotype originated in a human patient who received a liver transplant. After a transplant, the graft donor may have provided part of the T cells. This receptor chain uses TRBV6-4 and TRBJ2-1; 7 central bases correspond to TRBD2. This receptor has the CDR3 CASRRTSSGEQFF. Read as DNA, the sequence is TGTGCCAGCAGGAGGACTAGTAGCGGTGAGCAGTTCTTC.